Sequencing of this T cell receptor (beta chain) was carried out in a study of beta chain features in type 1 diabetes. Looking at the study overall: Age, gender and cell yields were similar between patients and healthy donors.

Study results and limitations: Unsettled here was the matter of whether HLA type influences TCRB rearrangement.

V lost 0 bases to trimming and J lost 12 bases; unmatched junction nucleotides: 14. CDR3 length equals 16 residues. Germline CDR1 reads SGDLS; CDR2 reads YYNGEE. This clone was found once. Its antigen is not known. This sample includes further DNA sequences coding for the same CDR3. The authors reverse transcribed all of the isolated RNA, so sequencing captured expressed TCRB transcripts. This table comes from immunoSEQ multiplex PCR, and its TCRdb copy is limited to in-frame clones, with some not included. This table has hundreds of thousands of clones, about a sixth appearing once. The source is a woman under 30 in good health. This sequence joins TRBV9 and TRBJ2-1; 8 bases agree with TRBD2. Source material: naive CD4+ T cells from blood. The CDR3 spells CASSVGRGDRGAAQFF. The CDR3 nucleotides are TGTGCCAGCAGCGTAGGGCGGGGGGACCGAGGGGCAGCGCAGTTCTTC.